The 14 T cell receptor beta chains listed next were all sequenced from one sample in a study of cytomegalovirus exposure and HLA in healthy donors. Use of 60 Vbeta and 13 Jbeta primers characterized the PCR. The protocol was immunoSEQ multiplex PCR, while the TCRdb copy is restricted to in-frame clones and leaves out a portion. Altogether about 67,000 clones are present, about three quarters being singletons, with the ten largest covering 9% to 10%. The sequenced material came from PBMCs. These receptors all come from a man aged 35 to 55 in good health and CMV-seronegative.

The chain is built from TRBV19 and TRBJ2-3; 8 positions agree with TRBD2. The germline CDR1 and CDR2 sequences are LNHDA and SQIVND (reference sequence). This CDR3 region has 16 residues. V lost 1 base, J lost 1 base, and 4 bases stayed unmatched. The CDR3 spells CASSIGVSGGTDTQYF. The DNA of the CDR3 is TGTGCCAGTAGTATAGGAGTTAGCGGGGGCACAGATACGCAGTATTTT. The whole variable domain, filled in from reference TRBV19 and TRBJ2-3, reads DGGITQSPKYLFRKEGQNVTLSCEQNLNHDAMYWYRQDPGQGLRLIYYSQIVNDFQKGDIAEGYSVSREKKESFPLTVTSAQKNPTAFYLCASSIGVSGGTDTQYFGPGTRLTVL.

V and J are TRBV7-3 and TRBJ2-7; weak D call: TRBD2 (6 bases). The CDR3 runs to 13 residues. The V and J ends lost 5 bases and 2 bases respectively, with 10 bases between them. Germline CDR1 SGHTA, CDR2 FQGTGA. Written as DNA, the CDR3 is TGTGCCAGCAGCCCCGGGGGAGCCTACGAGCAGTACTTC. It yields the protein CASSPGGAYEQYF.

The CDR3 loop is CASSLRAGILSEQFF. The CDR3 bases are TGTGCCAGCAGCTTAAGGGCGGGAATTCTTAGTGAGCAGTTCTTC. The gene calls are TRBV7-2 and TRBJ2-1; D may be TRBD2 (6 bases). The germline V and J ends were trimmed by 2 bases and 9 bases, with 17 bases remaining between them. CDR1 is SGHTA and CDR2 is FQGNSA in the germline V gene. This CDR3 is 15 amino acids long.

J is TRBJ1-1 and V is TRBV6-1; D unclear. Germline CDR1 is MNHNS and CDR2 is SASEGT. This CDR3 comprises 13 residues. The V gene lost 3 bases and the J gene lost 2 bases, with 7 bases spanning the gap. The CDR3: CASSDLRNTEAFF. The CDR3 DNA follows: TGTGCCAGCAGTGATCTGCGAAACACTGAAGCTTTCTTT.

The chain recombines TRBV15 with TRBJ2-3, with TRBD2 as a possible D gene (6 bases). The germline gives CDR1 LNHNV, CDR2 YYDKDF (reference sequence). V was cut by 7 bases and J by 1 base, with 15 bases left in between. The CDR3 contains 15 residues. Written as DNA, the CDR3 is TGTGCCACCACGGAAAGGGGAGGCCGCACAGATACGCAGTATTTT. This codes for CATTERGGRTDTQYF.

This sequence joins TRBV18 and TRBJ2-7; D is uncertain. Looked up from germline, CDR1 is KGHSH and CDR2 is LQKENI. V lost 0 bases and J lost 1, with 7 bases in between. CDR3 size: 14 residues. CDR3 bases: TGTGCCAGCTCACCACCATCACAGTCCTACGAGCAGTACTTC. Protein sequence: CASSPPSQSYEQYF.

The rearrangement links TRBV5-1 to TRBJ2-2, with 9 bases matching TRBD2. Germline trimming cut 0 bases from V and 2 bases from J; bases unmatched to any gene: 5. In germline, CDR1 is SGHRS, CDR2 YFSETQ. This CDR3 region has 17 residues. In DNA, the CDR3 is TGCGCCAGCAGCTTGGGTCCTAGCGGGGTCAACACCGGGGAGCTGTTTTTT. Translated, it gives CASSLGPSGVNTGELFF. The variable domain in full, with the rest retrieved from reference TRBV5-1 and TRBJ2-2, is KAGVTQTPRYLIKTRGQQVTLSCSPISGHRSVSWYQQTPGQGLQFLFEYFSETQRNKGNFPGRFSGRQFSNSRSEMNVSTLELGDSALYLCASSLGPSGVNTGELFFGEGSRLTVL.

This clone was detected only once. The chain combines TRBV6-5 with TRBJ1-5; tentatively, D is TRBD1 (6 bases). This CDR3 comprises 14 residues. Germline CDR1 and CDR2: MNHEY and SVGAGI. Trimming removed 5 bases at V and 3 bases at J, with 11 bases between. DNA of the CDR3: TGTGCCAGCAGTACACAGGGAGCCAATCAGCCCCAGCATTTT. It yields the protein CASSTQGANQPQHF.

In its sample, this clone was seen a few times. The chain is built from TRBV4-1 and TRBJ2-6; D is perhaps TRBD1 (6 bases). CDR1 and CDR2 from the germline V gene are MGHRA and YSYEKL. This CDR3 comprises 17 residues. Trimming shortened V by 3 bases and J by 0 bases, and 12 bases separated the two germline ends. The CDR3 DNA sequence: TGCGCCAGCAGCCAGGGGGCAGCTTACTCTGGGGCCAACGTCCTGACTTTC. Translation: CASSQGAAYSGANVLTF.

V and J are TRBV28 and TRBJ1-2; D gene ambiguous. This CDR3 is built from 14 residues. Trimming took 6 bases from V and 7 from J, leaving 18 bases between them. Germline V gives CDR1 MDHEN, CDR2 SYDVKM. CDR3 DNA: TGTGCCAGCAGCCTAGTCAAAATAACCGCTGGCTACACCTTC. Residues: CASSLVKITAGYTF.

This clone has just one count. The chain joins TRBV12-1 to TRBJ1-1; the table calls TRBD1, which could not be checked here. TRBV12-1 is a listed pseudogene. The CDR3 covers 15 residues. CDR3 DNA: TGTGCCATCCTCGACCAGGGGTGGAGGAACACTGAAGCTTTCTTT. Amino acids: CAILDQGWRNTEAFF.

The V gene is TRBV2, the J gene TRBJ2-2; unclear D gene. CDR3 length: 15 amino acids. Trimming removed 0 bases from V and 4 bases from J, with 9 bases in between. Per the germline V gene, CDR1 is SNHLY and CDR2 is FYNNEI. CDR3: CASSEAPRITGELFF. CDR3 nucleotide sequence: TGTGCCAGCAGTGAAGCGCCCAGGATCACCGGGGAGCTGTTTTTT.

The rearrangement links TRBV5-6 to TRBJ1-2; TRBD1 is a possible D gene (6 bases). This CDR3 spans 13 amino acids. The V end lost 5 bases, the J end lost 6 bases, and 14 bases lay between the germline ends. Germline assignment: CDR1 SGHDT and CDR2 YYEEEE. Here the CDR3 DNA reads TGTGCCAGCAGACGGGACACGCCCGATGGCTACACCTTC. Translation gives CASRRDTPDGYTF.

In nucleotides, the CDR3 is TGTGCCAGCAGCCCTCACCCGGGGACAGGGACTTCACCCCTCCACTTT. Its translation is CASSPHPGTGTSPLHF. This rearrangement joins TRBV5-5 to TRBJ1-6, with TRBD1 matching over 9 bases. Germline assignment: CDR1 SGHKS and CDR2 YYEKEE (reference sequence). V lost 4 bases to trimming and J lost 9 bases; unmatched junction nucleotides: 11. This CDR3 is built from 16 residues. Filled out from reference TRBV5-5 and TRBJ1-6, the complete variable domain reads DAGVTQSPTHLIKTRGQQVTLRCSPISGHKSVSWYQQVLGQGPQFIFQYYEKEERGRGNFPDRFSARQFPNYSSELNVNALLLGDSALYLCASSPHPGTGTSPLHFGNGTRLTVT.